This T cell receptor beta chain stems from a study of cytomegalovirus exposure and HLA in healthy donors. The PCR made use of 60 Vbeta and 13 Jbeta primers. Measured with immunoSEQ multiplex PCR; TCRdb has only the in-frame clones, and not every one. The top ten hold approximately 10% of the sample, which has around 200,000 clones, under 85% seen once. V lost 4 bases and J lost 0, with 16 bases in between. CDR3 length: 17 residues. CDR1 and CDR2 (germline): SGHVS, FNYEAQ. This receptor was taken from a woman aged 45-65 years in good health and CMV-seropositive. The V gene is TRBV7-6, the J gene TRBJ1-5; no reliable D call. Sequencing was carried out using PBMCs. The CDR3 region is CASSSTSRTVSNQPQHF. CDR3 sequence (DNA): TGTGCCAGCAGCTCGACTTCCCGGACTGTTAGCAATCAGCCCCAGCATTTT.